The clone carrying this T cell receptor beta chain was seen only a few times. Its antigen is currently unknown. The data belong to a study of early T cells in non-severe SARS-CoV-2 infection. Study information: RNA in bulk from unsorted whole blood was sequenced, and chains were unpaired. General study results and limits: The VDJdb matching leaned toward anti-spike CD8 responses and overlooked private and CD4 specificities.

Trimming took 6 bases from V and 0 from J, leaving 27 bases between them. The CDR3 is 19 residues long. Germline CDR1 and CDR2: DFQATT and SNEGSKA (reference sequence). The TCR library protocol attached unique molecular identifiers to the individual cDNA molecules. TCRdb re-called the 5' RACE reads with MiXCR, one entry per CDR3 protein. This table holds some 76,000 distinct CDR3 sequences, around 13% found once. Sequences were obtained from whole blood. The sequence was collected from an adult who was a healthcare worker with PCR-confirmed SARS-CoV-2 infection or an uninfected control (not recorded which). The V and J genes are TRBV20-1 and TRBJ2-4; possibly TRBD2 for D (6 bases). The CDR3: CSARPAGTRAVIAKNIQYF. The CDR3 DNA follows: TGCAGTGCCAGACCTGCAGGGACTCGGGCCGTAATAGCCAAAAACATTCAGTACTTC.